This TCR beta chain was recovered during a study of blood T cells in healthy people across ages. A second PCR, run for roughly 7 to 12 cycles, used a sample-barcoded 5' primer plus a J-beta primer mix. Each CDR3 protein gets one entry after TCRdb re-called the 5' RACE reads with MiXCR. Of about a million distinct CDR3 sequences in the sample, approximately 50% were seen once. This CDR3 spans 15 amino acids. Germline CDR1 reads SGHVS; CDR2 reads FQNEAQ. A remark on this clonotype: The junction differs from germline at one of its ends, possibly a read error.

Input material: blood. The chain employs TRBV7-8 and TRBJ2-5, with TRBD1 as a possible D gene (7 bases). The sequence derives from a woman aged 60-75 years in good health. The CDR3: CASRRVDRSRETQYF. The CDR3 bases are TGCGCCAGCAGGAGGGTGGACAGGTCACGGGAGACCCAGTACTTC.